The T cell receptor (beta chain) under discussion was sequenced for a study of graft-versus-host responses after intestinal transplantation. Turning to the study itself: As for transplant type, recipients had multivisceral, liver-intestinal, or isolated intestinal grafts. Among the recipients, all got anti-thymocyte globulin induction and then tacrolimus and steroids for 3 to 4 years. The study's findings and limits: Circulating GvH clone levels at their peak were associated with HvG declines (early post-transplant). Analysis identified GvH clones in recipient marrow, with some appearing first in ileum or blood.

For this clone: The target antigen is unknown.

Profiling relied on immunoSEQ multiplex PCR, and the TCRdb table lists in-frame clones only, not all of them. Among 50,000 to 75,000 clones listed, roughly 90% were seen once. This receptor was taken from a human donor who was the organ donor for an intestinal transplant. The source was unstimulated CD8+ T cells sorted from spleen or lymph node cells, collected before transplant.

As DNA, the CDR3 is TGTGCCAGCAGCCCAAACAGGGCTGGCTACACCTTC. Its translation is CASSPNRAGYTF. The chain joins TRBV5-4 to TRBJ1-2; D perhaps matches TRBD1 (6 bases). The CDR3 consists of 12 residues. The V end lost 4 bases, the J end lost 7 bases, and 11 bases lay between the germline ends. Per the germline V gene, CDR1 is SGHNT and CDR2 is YYREEE (reference sequence).